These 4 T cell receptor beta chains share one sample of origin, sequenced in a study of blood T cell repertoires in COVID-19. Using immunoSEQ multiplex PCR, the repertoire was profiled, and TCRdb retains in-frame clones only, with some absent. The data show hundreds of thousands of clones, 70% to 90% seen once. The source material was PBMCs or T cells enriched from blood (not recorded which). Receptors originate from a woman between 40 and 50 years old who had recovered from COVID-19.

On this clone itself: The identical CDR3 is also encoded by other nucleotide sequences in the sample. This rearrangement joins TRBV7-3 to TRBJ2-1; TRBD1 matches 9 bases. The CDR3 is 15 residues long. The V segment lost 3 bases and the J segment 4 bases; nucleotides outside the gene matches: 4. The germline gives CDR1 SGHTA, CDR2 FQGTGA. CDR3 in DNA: TGTGCCAGCAGCTTGGGGACAGGGCCGTACAATGAGCAGTTCTTC. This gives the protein CASSLGTGPYNEQFF.

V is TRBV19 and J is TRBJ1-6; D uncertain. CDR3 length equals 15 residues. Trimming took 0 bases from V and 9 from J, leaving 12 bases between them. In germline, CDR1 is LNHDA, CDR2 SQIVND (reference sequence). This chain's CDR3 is CASSIEKRGISPLHF. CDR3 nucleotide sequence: TGTGCCAGTAGTATAGAAAAACGCGGCATTTCACCCCTCCACTTT.

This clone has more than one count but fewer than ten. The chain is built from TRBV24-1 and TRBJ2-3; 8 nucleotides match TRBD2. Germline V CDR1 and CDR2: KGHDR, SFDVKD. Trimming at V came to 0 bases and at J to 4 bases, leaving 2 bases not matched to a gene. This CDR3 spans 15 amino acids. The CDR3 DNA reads TGTGCCACCAGTGATTTGCGGGAGGGCCCAGATACGCAGTATTTT. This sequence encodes CATSDLREGPDTQYF.

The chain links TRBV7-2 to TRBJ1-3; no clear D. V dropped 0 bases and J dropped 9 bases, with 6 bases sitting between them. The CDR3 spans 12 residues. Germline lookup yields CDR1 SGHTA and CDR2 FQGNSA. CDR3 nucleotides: TGTGCCAGCAGCTTAGCATTCGGCACCATATATTTT. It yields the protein CASSLAFGTIYF.